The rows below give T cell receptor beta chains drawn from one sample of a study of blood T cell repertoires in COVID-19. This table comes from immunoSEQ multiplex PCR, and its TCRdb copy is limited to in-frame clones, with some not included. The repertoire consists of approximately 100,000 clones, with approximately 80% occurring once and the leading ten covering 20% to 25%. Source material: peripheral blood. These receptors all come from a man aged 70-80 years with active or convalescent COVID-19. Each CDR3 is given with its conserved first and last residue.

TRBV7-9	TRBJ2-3	CASSFGSTGTQYF
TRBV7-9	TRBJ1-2	CASSLPGGEGYTF
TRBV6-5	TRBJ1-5	CASRTGTGVGQPQHF
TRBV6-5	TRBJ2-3	CASRGQGTQYF
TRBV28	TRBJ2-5	CASTKGALVLREETQYF
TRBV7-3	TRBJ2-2	CASSLRASSGELFF
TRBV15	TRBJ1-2	CATSRTTGYGYTF
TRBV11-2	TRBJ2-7	CASSFPGQILRYEQYF
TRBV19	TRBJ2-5	CASRRTHRGLETQYF
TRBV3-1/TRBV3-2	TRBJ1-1	CASSPRWGVAFF
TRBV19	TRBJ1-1	CASSIRYEAFF
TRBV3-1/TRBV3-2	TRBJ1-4	CASIGQGGEKLFF
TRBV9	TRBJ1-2	CASSVATGLRVTYTF
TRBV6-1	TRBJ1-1	CASSEGRLMNTEAFF
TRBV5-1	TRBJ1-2	CASSLEATGGYGYTF
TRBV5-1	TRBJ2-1	CASSGIAGAYNEQFF
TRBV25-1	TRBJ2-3	CASSEGSRDTQYF
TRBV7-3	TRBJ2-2	CASSQGPAGVAGELFF
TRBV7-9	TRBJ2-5	CASSLDWTVRVQETQYF
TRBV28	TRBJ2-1	CASSFDRIGTSGRGSINEQFF
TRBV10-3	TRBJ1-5	CAISGNSQPQHF
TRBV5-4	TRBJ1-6	CASSFGEVNSPLHF
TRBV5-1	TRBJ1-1	CASSYPTGGDTEAFF
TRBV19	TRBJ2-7	CASSAGLYYEQYF